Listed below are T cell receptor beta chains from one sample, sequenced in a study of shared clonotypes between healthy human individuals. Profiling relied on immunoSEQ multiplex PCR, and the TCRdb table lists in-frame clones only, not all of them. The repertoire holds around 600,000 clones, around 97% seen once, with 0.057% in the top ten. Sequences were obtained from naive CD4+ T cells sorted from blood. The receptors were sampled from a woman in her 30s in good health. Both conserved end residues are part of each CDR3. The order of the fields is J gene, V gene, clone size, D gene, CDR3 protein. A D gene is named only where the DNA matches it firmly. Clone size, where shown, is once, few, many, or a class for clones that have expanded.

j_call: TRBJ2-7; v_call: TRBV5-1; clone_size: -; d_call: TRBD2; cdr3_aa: CASSLTSGAPYEQYF
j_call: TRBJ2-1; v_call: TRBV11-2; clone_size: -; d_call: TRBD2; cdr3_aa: CASGAGGRNNEQFF
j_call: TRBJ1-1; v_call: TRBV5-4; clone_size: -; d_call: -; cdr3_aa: CASSWAGVSNTEAFF
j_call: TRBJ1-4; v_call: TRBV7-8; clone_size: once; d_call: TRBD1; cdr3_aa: CASSVPGGTGGLATNEKLFF
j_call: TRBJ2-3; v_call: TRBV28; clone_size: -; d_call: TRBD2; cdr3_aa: CASTSSGSTDTQYF
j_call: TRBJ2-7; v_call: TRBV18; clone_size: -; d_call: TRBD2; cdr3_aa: CASSQGLAGPSYEQYF
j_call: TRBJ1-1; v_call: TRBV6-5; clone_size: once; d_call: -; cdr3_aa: CASRKSTTEAFF
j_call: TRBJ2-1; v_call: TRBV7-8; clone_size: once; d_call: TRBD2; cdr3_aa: CASTYRGRIGEQFF
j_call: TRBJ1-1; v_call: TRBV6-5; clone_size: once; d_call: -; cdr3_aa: CASSQYRTGRTEAFF
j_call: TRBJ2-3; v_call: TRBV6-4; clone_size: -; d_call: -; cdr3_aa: CASSDGGTDTQYF
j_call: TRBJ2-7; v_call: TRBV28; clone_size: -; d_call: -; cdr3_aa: CASSLTSGTPYEQYF
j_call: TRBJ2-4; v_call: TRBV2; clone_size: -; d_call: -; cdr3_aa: CASRRPAKNIQYF
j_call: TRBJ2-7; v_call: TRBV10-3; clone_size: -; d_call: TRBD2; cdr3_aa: CAISESQFRGELYEQYF
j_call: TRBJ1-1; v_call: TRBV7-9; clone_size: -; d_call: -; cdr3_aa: CASSLARQGEAFF
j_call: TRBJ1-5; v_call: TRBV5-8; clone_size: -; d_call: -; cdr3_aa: CASSSGRGLSNQPQHF
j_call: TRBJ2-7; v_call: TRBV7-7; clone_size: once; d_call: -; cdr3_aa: CASSQVGAREQYF
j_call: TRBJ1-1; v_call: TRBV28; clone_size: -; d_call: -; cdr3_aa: CASTHQRATEAFF
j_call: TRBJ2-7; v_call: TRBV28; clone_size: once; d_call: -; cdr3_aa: CASTPGSPLDRKGDEQYF
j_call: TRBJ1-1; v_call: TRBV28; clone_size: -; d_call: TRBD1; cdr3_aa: CASSLPQGWTEAFF
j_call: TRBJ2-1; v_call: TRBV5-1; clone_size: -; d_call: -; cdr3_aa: CASSLPGLYNEQFF
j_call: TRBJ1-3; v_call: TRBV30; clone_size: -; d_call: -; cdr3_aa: CAWSVGVSGNTIYF
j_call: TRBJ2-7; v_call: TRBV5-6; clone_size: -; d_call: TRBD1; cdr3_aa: CASSLYTGTESYEQYF
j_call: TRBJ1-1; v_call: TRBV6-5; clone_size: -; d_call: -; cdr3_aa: CASSYLGRPEAFF
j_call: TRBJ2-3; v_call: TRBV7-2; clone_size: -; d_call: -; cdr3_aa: CASSFLSTDTQYF
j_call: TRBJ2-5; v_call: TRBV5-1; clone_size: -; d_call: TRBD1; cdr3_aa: CASSFQGDQETQYF
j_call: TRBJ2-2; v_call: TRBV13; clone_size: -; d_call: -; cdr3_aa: CASRRALNTGELFF
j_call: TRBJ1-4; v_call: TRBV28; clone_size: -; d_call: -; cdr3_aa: CASSLLATNEKLFF
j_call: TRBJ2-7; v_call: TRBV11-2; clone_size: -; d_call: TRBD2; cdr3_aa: CASSDERGLAGSEQYF
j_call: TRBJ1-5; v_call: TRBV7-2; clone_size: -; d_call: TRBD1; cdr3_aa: CASSPIRGGGQPQHF
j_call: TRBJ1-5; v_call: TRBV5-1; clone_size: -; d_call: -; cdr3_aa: CASSADWGGPQHF
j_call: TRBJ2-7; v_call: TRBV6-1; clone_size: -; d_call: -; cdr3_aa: CASSEDHRVHEQYF
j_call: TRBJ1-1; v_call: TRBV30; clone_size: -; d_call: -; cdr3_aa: CAINRQPGTEAFF
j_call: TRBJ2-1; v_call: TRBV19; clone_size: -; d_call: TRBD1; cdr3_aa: CASSMHPGGGQGSYEQFF
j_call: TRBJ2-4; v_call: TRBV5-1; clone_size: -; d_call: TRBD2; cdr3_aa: CASSLTSGSSKNIQYF
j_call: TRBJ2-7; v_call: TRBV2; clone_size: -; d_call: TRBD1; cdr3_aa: CASRLTGGAYEQYF
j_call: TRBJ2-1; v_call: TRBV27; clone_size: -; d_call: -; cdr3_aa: CASSSGGLGNNEQFF
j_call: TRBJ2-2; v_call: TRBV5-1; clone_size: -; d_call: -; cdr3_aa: CASSLDLGGSGELFF
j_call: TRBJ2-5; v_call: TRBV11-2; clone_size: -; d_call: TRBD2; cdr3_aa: CASSNPGLAGVGWETQYF
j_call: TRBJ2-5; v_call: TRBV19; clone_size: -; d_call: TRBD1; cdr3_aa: CASLDRGKETQYF
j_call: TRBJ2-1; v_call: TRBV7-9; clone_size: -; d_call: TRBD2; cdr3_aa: CASSSTSGSNEQFF
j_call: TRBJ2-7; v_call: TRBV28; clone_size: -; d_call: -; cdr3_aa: CASRQSRREQYF
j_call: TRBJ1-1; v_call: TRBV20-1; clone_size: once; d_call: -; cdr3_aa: CSARNMQKAFF
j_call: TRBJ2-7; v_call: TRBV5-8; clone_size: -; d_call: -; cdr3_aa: CASSRGYSYEQYF
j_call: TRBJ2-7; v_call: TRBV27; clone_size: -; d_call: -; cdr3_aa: CASSRQETYEQYF
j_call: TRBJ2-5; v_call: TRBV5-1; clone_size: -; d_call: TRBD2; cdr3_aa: CASSYGTITQETQYF
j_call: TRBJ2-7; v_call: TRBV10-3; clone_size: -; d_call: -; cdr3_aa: CAISPRGFYEQYF
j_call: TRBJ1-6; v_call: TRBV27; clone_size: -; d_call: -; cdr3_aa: CATAPLTGANSPLHF